The subject of this entry is one T cell receptor beta chain. This receptor's antigen is unknown. Per-base qualities were not stored, and no clone one base away is much larger. Looking up the germline V gene (reference sequence) yields CDR1 SEHNR and CDR2 FQNEAQ. The CDR3 contains 14 residues, cysteine and phenylalanine counted. The only DNA kept is the CDR3, 42 bases in frame from the first base. For this chain, trimming is 5 bases at the V end and 8 bases at the J end, and the number of junction bases without a gene match is 9. The data originate from a study of shared clonotypes between healthy human individuals (dated by TCRdb to about 2020). Notes on the research overall: The cohort included a few men and a couple of women between 18 and 49 years of age. For each donor, CD4 naive and CD4 memory were each run on three plates, CD8 naive on two plates, and CD8 memory on one plate. The study deeply sequenced blood TCR repertoires of about 5 healthy adults to estimate repertoire size and the extent of clonotype sharing between individuals. To increase sequencing depth and limit assay-specific biases, TCR repertoire library preparation and sequencing were carried out by different laboratories using diverse techniques. Per donor, leukapheresis produced somewhere between about 0.8 and 9 billion PBMCs.

Healthy HIV-negative adults with no recently reported acute infections or vaccinations were included as donors. Only Caucasian adults living in Nashville, Tennessee, USA were represented among the donors. CD4+ T cells were enriched by magnetic negative selection; naive cells were then positively selected on CD45RA, and the negative fraction formed the memory subset. Blood was collected by leukapheresis, and PBMCs were isolated by Ficoll-Histopaque density gradient centrifugation and then cryopreserved in liquid nitrogen vapor phase. Purity and quantity of every magnetically sorted T cell population were checked by analytical flow cytometry. Each sorted fraction had its genomic DNA isolated and then quantified by UV absorbance on a Nanodrop 2000c. TCR CDR3 regions were amplified from genomic DNA by multiplex PCR using the deep immunoSEQ assay. For each cell subset, the extracted genomic DNA was distributed evenly across all wells of several immunoSEQ 96-well plates, and each plate served as one replicate. For sorted subsets, about 200 ng genomic DNA, equal to some 30,000 T cell genomes, was loaded into each replicate PCR. Purified libraries were quantified with a Qubit 3.0 fluorometer, sized on a Bioanalyzer 2100, and re-quantified with the KAPA Library Quantification kit. A separate single-read 150-cycle Illumina NextSeq 550 flow cell was used to sequence each immunoSEQ 96-well plate. On the study's bioinformatics: The immunoSEQ output contained only junctional sequences without quality scores, so filtering could not match that applied to full-length reads. To assign V/J genes and CDR3, sequences were annotated against IMGT germline references using PyIR, a Python wrapper for IgBLAST v1.9. Any read was removed if the V/J assignment was weak (E-value above 1e-6), the CDR3 was missing, or the read contained stop codons, out-of-frame junctions, or ambiguous translated residues. V3J clonotypes were defined as sequences sharing the same inferred V gene, J gene, and CDR3 amino acid sequence. Percentage overlap between repertoires was computed as shared unique clonotypes divided by the size of the smaller repertoire. Repertoire richness was assessed with RTK rarefaction, the Chao1 estimator, and Recon v2.1 estimates of unobserved clonotypes. OLGA was used to compute generation probabilities for all TCRbeta clonotypes that the gDNA method yielded from four donors. The table comes from immuneACCESS by way of TCRdb, which keeps in-frame sequences with V and J called. Part of the clones is missing from these tables; in studies checked, under half for an unresolved V gene and the rest for unknown reasons. V and J calls and clone size are copied from that table; D and trimming were computed from the DNA. This sample is represented by more than 850,000 clones; around 82% of them were singletons. Under 0.6% of the sample goes to the ten largest clones.

General conclusions and limits of the study: Sampling was restricted to blood, and TCR repertoires in tissues likely differ from the TCR repertoires found in blood. Even with the large sequencing depth, rarefaction of the sorted-subset datasets indicated that sequencing was incomplete. Approximately 5% of naive CD4, around 3.6% of naive CD8, around 2.3% of memory CD4, and 0.4% of memory CD8 clonotypes were shared across several donors. Estimated clonotype richness was generally larger for naive than for memory subsets. The genetic and exposure-history diversity represented was limited by the small number of donors. Higher generation probabilities were observed for clonotypes shared by all four sorted-subset donors than for non-shared clonotypes. Based on pairwise subsampling, the degree of clonotype sharing among donors was expected to be affected by sequencing depth.

This TCR was sampled from a man aged 18 to 29 in good health. Some clones in this sample may be carry-over from other donors' samples. The rearranged segments are TRBV7-9 and TRBJ1-2, and TRBD1 matches 9 of the central bases. Sequenced sample: memory CD4+ T cells from PBMCs. What the cell subset or site label conveys for this sample: CD45RA-negative fraction. Here the CDR3 is given as CASSPLTGGLGYTF. The DNA sequence is as follows: TGTGCCAGCAGCCCCCTTACAGGGGGCTTGGGCTACACCTTC.